This T cell receptor (beta chain) comes out of a study of early T cells in non-severe SARS-CoV-2 infection. Study-level background: Unsorted whole blood bulk RNA was sequenced, with unpaired chains.

The CDR3 contains 13 residues. Trimming removed 8 bases from V and 4 bases from J, with 14 bases in between. Per germline, CDR1 MNHNS and CDR2 SASEGT. The table lists this clonotype with many counts. Its cognate antigen is unknown. Study results and limitations: Comparison of clonotypes with VDJdb favored anti-spike CD8 responses while missing private and CD4 specificities.

Molecules of cDNA were individually given unique molecular identifiers that were attached to them. TCRdb processed the 5' RACE reads anew with MiXCR; each CDR3 protein has one entry. There are about 50,000 distinct CDR3 sequences in the sample; about 5.2% occur only once, and approximately 5.1% lies in the top ten. This specimen consisted of whole blood, obtained at baseline. The V call is TRBV6-1, the J call TRBJ2-5, with a weak D call TRBD2 (6 bases). This TCR was sampled from an adult who was a healthcare worker with PCR-confirmed SARS-CoV-2 infection or an uninfected control (not recorded which). CDR3 nucleotide sequence: TGTGCCAGCGAATTTGGAGGGCCAGAGACCCAGTACTTC. It encodes CASEFGGPETQYF.